These 20 T cell receptor beta chains share one sample of origin, sequenced in a study of T-cell reconstitution after alpha-beta-depleted transplantation in children. Unique molecular identifiers were incorporated during preparation of the TCRbeta library. Using its own MiXCR run on the PCR reads, TCRdb lists one record per CDR3 protein. This sample carries about 100,000 distinct CDR3 sequences, 4.5% to 7.5% of them seen once, and the ten largest clones take 6% to 7%. Sequencing used PBMCs, mostly from graft donor cells, obtained 60 days after TCRalphabeta/CD19-depleted stem cell transplant. All receptors come from a female patient younger than 10 who had a stem cell transplant for Fanconi anemia, so the T cells may come from the graft donor.

This clonotype has a count of ten or more. The chain employs TRBV12-3 or TRBV12-4 and TRBJ2-1, with TRBD2 matching 11 bases. This CDR3 has 18 residues. Trimming took 1 base from V and 9 from J; bases not matched to a gene: 14. CDR3 residues: CASSLGTSGSRGNSEQFF. CDR3 nucleotides: TGTGCCAGCAGTTTAGGAACTAGCGGGAGTAGAGGGAACAGTGAGCAGTTCTTC.

This clonotype was recorded at least ten times. The chain employs TRBV5-1 and TRBJ2-1; TRBD2 matches 11 bases. The CDR3 has 17 residues. V shed 4 bases, J shed 7 bases, and the junction held 13 bases outside the gene matches. CDR1 and CDR2 (germline): SGHRS, YFSETQ. In DNA, the CDR3 is TGCGCCAGCAGCCTATTAGCGGGAGGGGGAACTACAAATGAGCAGTTCTTC. Protein sequence: CASSLLAGGGTTNEQFF.

The table lists this clonotype with many counts. The chain recombines TRBV5-1 with TRBJ2-5; tentative D call: TRBD1 (6 bases). V was trimmed by 8 bases and J by 4 bases, leaving 18 bases between them. This CDR3 has 14 amino acids. Germline lookup yields CDR1 SGHRS and CDR2 YFSETQ. The CDR3 region is CASSDSPGGETQYF. The CDR3, as DNA: TGCGCCAGTTCGGACAGTCCCGGAGGAGAGACCCAGTACTTC.

This clonotype showed up many times. The V gene is TRBV20-1, the J gene TRBJ1-5; 7 bases map to TRBD1. V was clipped by 1 base and J by 5 bases; unmatched bases: 11. Germline V lookup: CDR1 DFQATT, CDR2 SNEGSKA (reference sequence). The CDR3 sequence is 16 residues long. The CDR3 DNA reads TGCAGTGCTAGAGTAGCGGACAGGAGGGTTGATCAGCCCCAGCATTTT. Encoded protein: CSARVADRRVDQPQHF.

The chain is built from TRBV5-6 and TRBJ2-5; D gene ambiguous. From germline, CDR1 is SGHDT and CDR2 YYEEEE. The CDR3 is 15 residues long. V was cut by 4 bases and J by 1 base, with 14 bases left in between. In DNA form, the CDR3 reads TGTGCCAGCAGCCCTGGGGTCCCCGCCCAAGAGACCCAGTACTTC. This codes for CASSPGVPAQETQYF.

This chain links TRBV20-1 with TRBJ2-3; D uncertain. Germline V gene lookup returns CDR1 DFQATT and CDR2 SNEGSKA (reference sequence). This CDR3 region has 15 residues. Deletions cut 5 bases from V and 2 bases from J, with 17 bases between. CDR3 region: CSAPARIAVTDTQYF. The DNA of the CDR3 is TGCAGTGCTCCCGCTAGGATAGCTGTCACAGATACGCAGTATTTT.

This clonotype has a count of ten or more. The chain uses TRBV6-2 or TRBV6-3 and TRBJ1-5; no clear D gene. The V end lost 2 bases, the J end lost 2 bases, and 10 bases lay between the germline ends. The CDR3 extends over 15 amino acids. The germline CDR1 and CDR2 sequences are MNHEY and SVGEGT. The CDR3 coding sequence is TGTGCCAGCAGTTACGGCTCGTCTGGCAATCAGCCCCAGCATTTT. Amino acids: CASSYGSSGNQPQHF.

This clonotype has a count of ten or more. V usage is TRBV18 and J usage is TRBJ2-4; D is possibly TRBD2 (6 bases). CDR1 is KGHSH, CDR2 LQKENI, per germline. V lost 2 bases to trimming and J lost 6 bases, with 11 bases between them. This CDR3 comprises 14 residues. Written as DNA, the CDR3 is TGTGCCAGCTCACCATCCGGGACTCCAAACATTCAGTACTTC. Translated, it gives CASSPSGTPNIQYF.

This clonotype was found many times. The V call is TRBV4-2, the J call TRBJ1-1; D unclear. Germline loops: CDR1 LGHNA, CDR2 YNFKEQ. This CDR3 comprises 15 residues. Trimming removed 7 bases from V and 0 bases from J, with 15 bases in between. The CDR3 loop is CASTPEAQVNTEAFF. DNA of the CDR3: TGTGCCAGCACCCCAGAGGCACAAGTGAACACTGAAGCTTTCTTT.

In this sample, this clonotype turned up a few times. The gene calls are TRBV5-1 and TRBJ2-3, with 8 bases fitting TRBD1. The germline V gene encodes CDR1 SGHRS and CDR2 YFSETQ. J lost 5 bases, V lost 3 bases, and 11 bases had no gene match. CDR3 length: 16 residues. DNA for the CDR3: TGCGCCAGCAGCTCTGGAGGACAGGGAGTAGGAGATACGCAGTATTTT. It codes for CASSSGGQGVGDTQYF.

This clonotype appeared many times. Germline is not matched at one junction end, which may reflect a read error. The genes are TRBV29-1 and TRBJ1-2; 7 bases agree with TRBD1. Germline values: CDR1 SQVTM, CDR2 ANQGSEA. The CDR3 spans 13 residues. CDR3 loop: CSVEVARQGRRSF. CDR3 bases: TGCAGCGTTGAAGTAGCCAGACAGGGTCGTCGGTCCTTC.

The chain combines TRBV9 with TRBJ2-3; tentatively, D is TRBD1 (6 bases). CDR1 and CDR2 from the germline V gene are SGDLS and YYNGEE. This CDR3 is built from 16 residues. V gave up 0 bases and J gave up 8 bases, with 19 bases separating them. CDR3 sequence reads: CASSVGVQGFLVTQYF. Here the CDR3 DNA reads TGTGCCAGCAGCGTAGGAGTACAGGGTTTTTTAGTTACGCAGTATTTT.

This chain links TRBV7-2 with TRBJ1-2; no reliable D call. The V end lost 4 bases, the J end lost 7 bases, and 10 bases lay between the germline ends. The germline CDR1 and CDR2 sequences are SGHTA and FQGNSA. The CDR3 is 12 residues long. The CDR3 is CASSSKVFGYTF. The CDR3 region has the DNA TGTGCCAGCAGCTCGAAGGTTTTTGGCTACACCTTC. Together with reference TRBV7-2 and TRBJ1-2, the CDR3 gives the full variable domain: GAGVSQSPSNKVTEKGKDVELRCDPISGHTALYWYRQSLGQGLEFLIYFQGNSAPDKSGLPSDRFSAERTGGSVSTLTIQRTQQEDSAVYLCASSSKVFGYTFGSGTRLTVV.

This clonotype showed up many times. The V and J genes are TRBV20-1 and TRBJ2-3; D unresolved. Germline V gives CDR1 DFQATT, CDR2 SNEGSKA (reference sequence). The CDR3 spans 12 residues. The CDR3 is CRMVVGTDTQYF. For the CDR3, the DNA is TGCCGGATGGTTGTGGGCACAGATACGCAGTATTTT.

Many counts were recorded for this clonotype. The chain couples TRBV12-3 or TRBV12-4 to TRBJ2-5, with D possibly matching TRBD1 (7 bases). Trimming removed 5 bases from V and 4 bases from J, with 14 bases in between. This CDR3 contains 14 residues. Here the CDR3 reads CASSKNRGGETQYF. The DNA of the CDR3 is TGTGCCAGCAGTAAGAACAGGGGAGGAGAGACCCAGTACTTC.

At least ten counts were recorded for this clonotype. V and J are TRBV25-1 and TRBJ2-5, with 11 bases identical to TRBD2. V lost 8 bases to trimming and J lost 1 base; unmatched junction nucleotides: 6. Looked up from germline, CDR1 is MGHDK and CDR2 is SYGVNS. CDR3 length equals 15 residues. The CDR3 bases are TGTGCCAGCTCCGGGACTAGCGGAACCCAAGAGACCCAGTACTTC. This codes for CASSGTSGTQETQYF. Supplemented by reference TRBV25-1 and TRBJ2-5, the full variable domain reads EADIYQTPRYLVIGTGKKITLECSQTMGHDKMYWYQQDPGMELHLIHYSYGVNSTEKGDLSSESTVSRIRTEHFPLTLESARPSHTSQYLCASSGTSGTQETQYFGPGTRLLVL.

This clonotype was counted between two and nine times. V gene TRBV2 combines with J gene TRBJ1-3, with TRBD1 matching over 8 bases. Unmatched junction bases numbered 0, after V lost 6 bases and J lost 2 bases. This CDR3 region has 13 residues. The germline CDR1 and CDR2 sequences are SNHLY and FYNNEI. In nucleotides, the CDR3 is TGTGCCAGCAGGGACAGGGCTGGAAACACCATATATTTT. Protein sequence: CASRDRAGNTIYF.

This clonotype was seen a few times. The chain combines TRBV10-3 with TRBJ2-5, with a tentative D call TRBD1 (6 bases). CDR1 is ENHRY and CDR2 is SYGVKD in the germline V gene. V gave up 5 bases and J gave up 2 bases, with 18 bases separating them. This CDR3 has 16 residues. The CDR3 DNA is TGTGCCATCAGTCGTGGCAGGGGTATAGTACAAGAGACCCAGTACTTC. Protein sequence: CAISRGRGIVQETQYF.

The V gene is TRBV6-5, the J gene TRBJ1-1; D not certain. The CDR3 totals 15 residues. V gave up 6 bases and J gave up 4 bases, with 18 bases separating them. Germline V gene data show CDR1 as MNHEY and CDR2 as SVGAGI. The CDR3 loop reads CASSITMGWATEAFF. The DNA for the CDR3 is TGTGCCAGCAGCATTACGATGGGGTGGGCCACTGAAGCTTTCTTT.

This clonotype has a count of ten or more. The chain has TRBV20-1 and TRBJ2-3; no reliable D call. CDR1 and CDR2 from the germline V gene are DFQATT and SNEGSKA (reference sequence). The CDR3 runs 13 residues. CDR3 DNA: TGCAGCGAGGAAGGGTTGGGCACAGATACGCAGTATTTT. This gives the protein CSEEGLGTDTQYF.